The clone carrying this TCR beta chain was recorded at least ten times. Its antigen is not known. Stated time point: patch test 2, 6 weeks after DPC sensitization. This sample's treatment: therapeutic diphenylcyclopropenone sensitization with weekly scalp DPC. TCRdb used MiXCR to reprocess the RACE reads, holding one entry per CDR3 protein. This table holds about 40,000 distinct CDR3 sequences, 3% to 3.5% found once. This CDR3 has 15 amino acids. Germline V lookup: CDR1 DFQATT, CDR2 SNEGSKA (reference sequence). V lost 3 bases, J lost 0 bases, and 5 bases stayed unmatched. This sample was taken from a study of human T cells and chemical hapten exposure. Broader study findings: Patch test score was positively correlated with the counts of PT1 expanded TCRs.

The rearrangement links TRBV20-1 to TRBJ2-3; the match to TRBD2 covers 8 bases. The sequence was obtained from a man in his forties with alopecia areata. Some clones in this sample may be carry-over from other donors' samples. The sequencing here drew on whole blood, taken in connection with sensitization to the hapten diphenylcyclopropenone (DPC). The CDR3 is CSASMSSGSTDTQYF. The CDR3 nucleotides are TGCAGTGCTAGTATGTCTAGCGGGAGCACAGATACGCAGTATTTT.